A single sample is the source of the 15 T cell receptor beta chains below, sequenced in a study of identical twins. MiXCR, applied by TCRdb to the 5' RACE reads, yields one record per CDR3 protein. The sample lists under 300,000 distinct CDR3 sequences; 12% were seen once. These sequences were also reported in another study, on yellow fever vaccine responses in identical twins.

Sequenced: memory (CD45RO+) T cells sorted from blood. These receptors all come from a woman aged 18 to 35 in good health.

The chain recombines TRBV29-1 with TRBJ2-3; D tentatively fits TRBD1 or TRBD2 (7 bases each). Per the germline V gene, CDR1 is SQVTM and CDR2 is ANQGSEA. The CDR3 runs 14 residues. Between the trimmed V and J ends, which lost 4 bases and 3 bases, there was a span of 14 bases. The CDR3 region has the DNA TGCAGCGTTGTACTCAGGGGGGGGACAGATACGCAGTATTTT. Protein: CSVVLRGGTDTQYF.

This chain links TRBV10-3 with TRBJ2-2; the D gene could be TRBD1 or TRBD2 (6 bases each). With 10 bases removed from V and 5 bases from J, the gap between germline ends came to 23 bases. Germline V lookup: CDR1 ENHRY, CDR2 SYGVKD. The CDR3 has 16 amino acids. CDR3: CATTGGGGPITGELFF. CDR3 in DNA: TGTGCCACCACGGGCGGTGGGGGGCCAATAACCGGGGAGCTGTTTTTT.

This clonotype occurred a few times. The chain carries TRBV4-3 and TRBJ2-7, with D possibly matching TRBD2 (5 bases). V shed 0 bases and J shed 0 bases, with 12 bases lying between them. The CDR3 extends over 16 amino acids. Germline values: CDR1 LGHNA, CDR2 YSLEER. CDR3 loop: CASSQDRNGVSYEQYF. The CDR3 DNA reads TGCGCCAGCAGCCAAGATCGGAACGGGGTCTCCTACGAGCAGTACTTC.

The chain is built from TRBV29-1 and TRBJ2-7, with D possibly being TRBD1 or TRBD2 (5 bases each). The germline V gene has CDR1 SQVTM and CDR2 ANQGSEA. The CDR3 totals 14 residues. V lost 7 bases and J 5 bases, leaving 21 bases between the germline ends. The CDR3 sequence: CSARYGAGSHEQYF. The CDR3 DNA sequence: TGCAGCGCCCGATACGGGGCAGGGTCCCACGAGCAGTACTTC.

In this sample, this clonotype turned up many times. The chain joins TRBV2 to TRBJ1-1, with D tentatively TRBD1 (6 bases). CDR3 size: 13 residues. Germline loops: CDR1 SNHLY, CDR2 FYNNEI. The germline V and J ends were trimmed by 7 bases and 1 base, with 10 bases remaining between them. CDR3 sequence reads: CASTLDRNTEAFF. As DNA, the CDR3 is TGTGCCAGCACCCTGGACAGGAACACTGAAGCTTTCTTT.

In DNA, the CDR3 is TGTGCCAGCAGCTCGGTAGGGCCGGGACAGTACTTC. This codes for CASSSVGPGQYF. The rearrangement uses TRBV7-9 and TRBJ2-7; D may be TRBD2 (5 bases). The CDR3 is 12 residues long. Per germline, CDR1 SEHNR and CDR2 FQNEAQ (reference sequence). V shed 4 bases and J shed 10 bases, with 14 bases lying between them.

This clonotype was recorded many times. The CDR3 DNA sequence: TGTGCCAGCAGTCACTATTGGCGGGAGGGAAGGAATGAGCAGTTCTTC. It translates to CASSHYWREGRNEQFF. The V gene is TRBV12-3 or TRBV12-4, the J gene TRBJ2-1; 9 positions agree with TRBD2. The CDR3 consists of 16 residues. V shed 5 bases and J 7 bases; nucleotides not matched to a gene: 12.

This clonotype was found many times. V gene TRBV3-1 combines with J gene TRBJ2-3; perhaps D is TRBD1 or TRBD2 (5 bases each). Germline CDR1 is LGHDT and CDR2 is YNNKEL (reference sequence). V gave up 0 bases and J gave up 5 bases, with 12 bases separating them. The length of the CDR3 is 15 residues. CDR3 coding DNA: TGTGCCAGCAGCCAAGAATGGTTGGGGGTAGATACGCAGTATTTT. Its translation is CASSQEWLGVDTQYF.

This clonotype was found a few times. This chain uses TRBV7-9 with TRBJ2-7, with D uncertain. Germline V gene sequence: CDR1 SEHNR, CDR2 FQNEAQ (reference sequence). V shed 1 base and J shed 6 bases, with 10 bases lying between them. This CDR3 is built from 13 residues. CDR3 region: CASSLVSSGEQYF. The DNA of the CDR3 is TGTGCCAGCAGCTTAGTCTCTTCGGGCGAGCAGTACTTC. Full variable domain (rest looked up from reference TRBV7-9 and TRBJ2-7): DTGVSQNPRHKITKRGQNVTFRCDPISEHNRLYWYRQTLGQGPEFLTYFQNEAQLEKSRLLSDRFSAERPKGSFSTLEIQRTEQGDSAMYLCASSLVSSGEQYFGPGTRLTVT.

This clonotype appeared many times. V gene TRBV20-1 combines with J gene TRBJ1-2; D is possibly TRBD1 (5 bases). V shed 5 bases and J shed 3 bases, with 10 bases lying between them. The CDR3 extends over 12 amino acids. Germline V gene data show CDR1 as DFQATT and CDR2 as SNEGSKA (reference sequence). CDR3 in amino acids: CSAFTGHYGYTF. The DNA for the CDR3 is TGCAGTGCTTTTACAGGACACTATGGCTACACCTTC.

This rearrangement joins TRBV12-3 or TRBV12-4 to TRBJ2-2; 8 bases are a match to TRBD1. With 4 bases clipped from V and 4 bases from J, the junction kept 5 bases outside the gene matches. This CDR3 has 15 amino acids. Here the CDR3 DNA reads TGTGCCAGCAGTTCGACAGGGGTGGGCACCGGGGAGCTGTTTTTT. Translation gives CASSSTGVGTGELFF.

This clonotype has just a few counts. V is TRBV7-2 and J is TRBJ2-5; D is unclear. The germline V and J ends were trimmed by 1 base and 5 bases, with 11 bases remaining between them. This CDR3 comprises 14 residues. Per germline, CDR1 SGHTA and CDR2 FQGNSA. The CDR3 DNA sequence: TGTGCCAGCAGCTTAGTTCGGGCGGCGGAGACCCAGTACTTC. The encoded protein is CASSLVRAAETQYF. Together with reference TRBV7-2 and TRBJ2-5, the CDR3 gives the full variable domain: GAGVSQSPSNKVTEKGKDVELRCDPISGHTALYWYRQSLGQGLEFLIYFQGNSAPDKSGLPSDRFSAERTGGSVSTLTIQRTQQEDSAVYLCASSLVRAAETQYFGPGTRLLVL.

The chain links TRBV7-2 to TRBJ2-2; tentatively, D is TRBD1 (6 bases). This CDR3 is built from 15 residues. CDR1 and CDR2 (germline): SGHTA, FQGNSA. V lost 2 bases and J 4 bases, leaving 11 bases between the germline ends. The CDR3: CASSLRGLSTGELFF. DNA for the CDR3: TGTGCCAGCAGCTTAAGGGGGTTGAGCACCGGGGAGCTGTTTTTT.

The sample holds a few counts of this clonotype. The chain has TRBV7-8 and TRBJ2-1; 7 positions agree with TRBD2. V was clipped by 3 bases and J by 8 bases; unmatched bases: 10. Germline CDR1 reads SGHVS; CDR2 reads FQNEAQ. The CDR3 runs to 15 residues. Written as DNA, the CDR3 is TGTGCCAGCAGCTTTGAAGCGGGGCTACTCGATGAGCAGTTCTTC. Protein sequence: CASSFEAGLLDEQFF.

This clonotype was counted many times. The CDR3 DNA reads TGTGCCAGCAGTTTATTGGGGGGTGAGACCCAGTACTTC. It yields the protein CASSLLGGETQYF. The genes are TRBV12-3 or TRBV12-4 and TRBJ2-5; perhaps TRBD2 as D (6 bases). CDR3 length: 13 residues. Deletions cut 2 bases from V and 5 bases from J, with 9 bases between.